Sequencing of this TCR beta chain was carried out in a study of blood T cell repertoires in COVID-19. Generated by immunoSEQ multiplex PCR, the TCRdb table keeps only in-frame clones and is missing some. The table has 250,000 to 350,000 clones, roughly 90% seen once. The sample comprised peripheral blood. The receptor comes from a woman aged 25 to 39 with active or convalescent COVID-19.

DNA for the CDR3: TGTGCCAGCACCACCGGAGGGTCTGGAAACACCATATATTTT. Encoded protein: CASTTGGSGNTIYF. The chain joins TRBV28 to TRBJ1-3, with D unresolved. The germline V and J ends were trimmed by 7 bases and 1 base, with 11 bases remaining between them. CDR3 length: 14 residues. CDR1 and CDR2 from the germline V gene are MDHEN and SYDVKM. The variable domain in full, with the rest retrieved from reference TRBV28 and TRBJ1-3, is DVKVTQSSRYLVKRTGEKVFLECVQDMDHENMFWYRQDPGLGLRLIYFSYDVKMKEKGDIPEGYSVSREKKERFSLILESASTNQTSMYLCASTTGGSGNTIYFGEGSWLTVV.